Listed here are 24 T cell receptor beta chains from one sample, sequenced in a study of T cell clonality in common variable immunodeficiency. Using immunoSEQ multiplex PCR, the repertoire was profiled, and TCRdb retains in-frame clones only, with some absent. This record lists 45,000 to 65,000 clones, none seen once only, and the top ten clones contain around 2%. Material: peripheral blood mononuclear cells. The receptors were gathered from a person aged 18 to 75 in good health.

This clone was seen repeatedly, ten times or more. The CDR3 is cut off 3 residues early in the read; its end comes from the germline J gene. The J gene is TRBJ1-1, the V gene TRBV18; 7 bases align to TRBD1. J was trimmed by 1 base and V by 5 bases; bases with no gene match: 10. CDR1 and CDR2 (germline): KGHSH, LQKENI. The CDR3 is 16 amino acids. The CDR3 here is CASSTKRDRANTEAFF. CDR3 bases read: TGTGCCAGCTCAACGAAAAGGGACAGAGCGAACACTGAA.

This clone was seen many times. The missing CDR3 end, 3 residues past where the read stops, is filled in from the germline J gene. The chain couples TRBV19 to TRBJ2-1, with 10 bases aligning to TRBD2. Trimming took 5 bases from V and 2 from J; bases not matched to a gene: 6. The CDR3 runs 16 residues. The V gene's germline CDR1 is LNHDA and CDR2 SQIVND (reference sequence). The covered CDR3 bases are TGTGCCAGTAGTCTACTAGCGGGACCCACCTACAATGAG. Its translation is CASSLLAGPTYNE. The whole CDR3 sequence is CASSLLAGPTYNEQFF.

This clone was detected many times. CDR3 in amino acids: CSVAQGRSSYEQYF. Incomplete CDR3 DNA: TGCAGCGTTGCACAGGGGAGGTCATCCTACGAG. The chain uses TRBV29-1 and TRBJ2-7; possibly TRBD1 for D (7 bases). The read finishes 3 residues shy of the CDR3 end, and the germline J gene is used to complete it. CDR3 size: 14 residues. Trimming pared 4 bases from V and 1 base from J, leaving 14 bases between. CDR1 is SQVTM and CDR2 is ANQGSEA in the germline V gene.

This clone has at least ten counts. The read ends 3 residues before the CDR3 terminus; that terminus is restored from the germline J gene. The rearrangement uses TRBV30 and TRBJ2-1, with 12 nucleotides matching TRBD2. V was pared by 5 bases and J by 3 bases, with 8 bases of the junction left unmatched. The CDR3 length is 16 residues. Germline V lookup: CDR1 GTSNPN, CDR2 SVGIG (reference sequence). The CDR3 bases that were read are TGTGCCTGGGGCCGGACTAGCGGGGTGGGCTACAATGAG. Amino acids: CAWGRTSGVGYNE. The whole CDR3 protein reads CAWGRTSGVGYNEQFF.

To note about this clone: The read terminates 3 residues ahead of where the CDR3 ends, so the germline J gene completes it. The chain recombines TRBV30 with TRBJ1-5, with a possible D match to TRBD1 (6 bases). Germline V gene sequence: CDR1 GTSNPN, CDR2 SVGIG (reference sequence). This CDR3 has 15 amino acids. V lost 6 bases and J 0 bases, leaving 15 bases between the germline ends. The CDR3 protein is CACCGQINSNQPQHF. CDR3 bases read: TGTGCCTGCTGCGGACAGATTAATAGCAATCAGCCC.

This clone was counted only a few times. The DNA ends 3 residues before the CDR3 does, and the rest of the CDR3 is filled in from the germline J gene. This chain uses TRBV5-1 with TRBJ2-3, with a weak D call TRBD2 (5 bases). Trimming pared 2 bases from V and 0 bases from J, leaving 7 bases between. Germline assignment: CDR1 SGHRS and CDR2 YFSETQ. CDR3 length equals 14 residues. The CDR3 loop is CASSFGDSTDTQYF. CDR3 bases read: TGCGCCAGCAGCTTCGGGGATAGCACAGATACG.

This clone was seen repeatedly, ten times or more. The read terminates 3 residues before the CDR3 end, so the remaining end is supplied by the germline J gene. The chain recombines TRBV30 with TRBJ1-4; 7 bases match TRBD1. Trimming cost V 1 base and J 6 bases; bases outside gene matches: 5. CDR1 and CDR2 (germline): GTSNPN, SVGIG (reference sequence). The CDR3 spans 14 residues. The DNA read from the CDR3 is TGTGCCTGGAGTGCTGGCACAGGGGATGAAAAA. Encoded protein: CAWSAGTGDEK. The full CDR3 reads CAWSAGTGDEKLFF.

Worth noting for this clone: The sequence runs out 3 residues before the end of the CDR3; the remainder is reconstructed from the germline J gene. The chain uses TRBV19 and TRBJ1-3, with D possibly matching TRBD1 (6 bases). Deletions cut 7 bases from V and 4 bases from J, with 23 bases between. The length of the CDR3 is 17 residues. Per germline, CDR1 LNHDA and CDR2 SQIVND (reference sequence). The CDR3 sequence: CASIDHTGRGSGNTIYF. The CDR3 DNA, read in part, is TGTGCCAGTATTGATCATACGGGCAGGGGATCCGGAAACACC.

This clone was found many times. Read coverage stops 3 residues before the CDR3 terminus; the germline J gene supplies the remainder. This sequence joins TRBV18 and TRBJ1-3; no reliable D call. The germline CDR1 and CDR2 sequences are KGHSH and LQKENI. V was shortened by 2 bases and J by 2 bases, with 13 bases between the two germline ends. This CDR3 spans 16 amino acids. CDR3 sequence reads: CASSPISSPTGNTIYF. The CDR3 bases that were read are TGTGCCAGCTCACCAATATCGAGCCCCACTGGAAACACC.

This clone occurred many times. The CDR3 is cut off 3 residues early in the read; its end comes from the germline J gene. The V call is TRBV7-3, the J call TRBJ2-7; D is perhaps TRBD1 (8 bases). The CDR3 length is 15 residues. The V and J ends lost 4 bases and 3 bases respectively, with 16 bases between them. Germline values: CDR1 SGHTA, CDR2 FQGTGA. CDR3: CASSSQQGGGYEQYF. The CDR3 bases that were read are TGTGCCAGCAGCTCTCAACAGGGGGGGGGCTACGAG.

The table lists this clone with many counts. The read comes to an end 3 residues before the CDR3 does, leaving the germline J gene to fill in the end. The chain carries TRBV6-2 or TRBV6-3 and TRBJ2-1; possible D gene TRBD1, 6 bases. CDR1 and CDR2 from the germline V gene are MNHEY and SVGEGT. With 8 bases removed from V and 8 bases from J, the gap between germline ends came to 13 bases. The length of the CDR3 is 12 residues. Incomplete CDR3 DNA: TGTGCCAGCGAGGGGGTCGCACATGAG. It codes for CASEGVAHE. The entire CDR3 reads CASEGVAHEQFF.

This clone was detected only a few times. CDR3 sequence: CAISGGTSEYNEQFF. The sequenced part of the CDR3 DNA is TGTGCCATCAGTGGCGGGACTAGCGAGTACAATGAG. The rearrangement uses TRBV10-3 and TRBJ2-1; 10 nucleotides align to TRBD2. The read ends 3 residues early relative to the CDR3; the germline J gene fills the gap. V lost 4 bases, J lost 4 bases, and 4 bases stayed unmatched. CDR1 is ENHRY and CDR2 is SYGVKD in the germline V gene. The CDR3 covers 15 residues.

This clone showed up many times. The read is 3 residues too short to cover the CDR3 end, so that end is filled in from the germline J gene. J is TRBJ1-2 and V is TRBV30; a possible D gene is TRBD1 (6 bases). CDR1 and CDR2 (germline): GTSNPN, SVGIG (reference sequence). The CDR3 is made up of 11 amino acids. CDR3 bases read: TGTGCCTGGAGTTCCAGGGGTAGC. This codes for CAWSSRGS. In full, the CDR3 reads CAWSSRGSYTF.

A word on this clone: This may be a read error: a much more frequent sequence differs by one nucleotide. The read ends 3 residues shy of where the CDR3 ends; the end is completed using the germline J gene. V and J are TRBV7-8 and TRBJ2-2, with TRBD1 identical over 7 bases. The CDR3 length is 16 residues. Germline CDR1 and CDR2: SGHVS and FQNEAQ. CDR3 loop: CASSLDRSSGANVLFF. The part of the CDR3 DNA that was read is TGTGCCAGCAGCTTGGACAGGAGCTCTGGGGCCAACGTG.

This clone occurred many times. The read stops 3 residues short of the end of the CDR3; the missing end is completed from the germline J gene. The rearrangement links TRBV5-4 to TRBJ1-6; no clear D gene. The CDR3 sequence is 15 residues long. Per the germline V gene, CDR1 is SGHNT and CDR2 is YYREEE (reference sequence). Trimming shortened V by 0 bases and J by 0 bases, and 4 bases separated the two germline ends. CDR3 DNA, as far as it was read: TGTGCCAGCAGCTTGGCTAGCTCCTATAATTCACCC. Residues: CASSLASSYNSP. The full CDR3 protein is CASSLASSYNSPLHF.

Many counts were recorded for this clone. The read falls 3 residues short of the CDR3 end, and the missing part is taken from the germline J gene. The chain employs TRBV29-1 and TRBJ1-1, with D possibly TRBD1 on 6 matching bases. The CDR3 spans 13 residues. Trimming stripped 6 bases from V and 0 bases from J, with 11 bases between. The V gene's germline CDR1 is SQVTM and CDR2 ANQGSEA. The DNA read from the CDR3 is TGCAGCGTGACCGGGACACTGAACACTGAA. It specifies CSVTGTLNTE. The whole CDR3 is CSVTGTLNTEAFF.

This clone was observed at least ten times. The CDR3 is cut off 3 residues early in the read; its end comes from the germline J gene. The rearrangement uses TRBV30 and TRBJ1-2; 7 nucleotides match TRBD1. The junction had 12 bases not matched to a gene; V was cut back by 7 bases and J by 4 bases. The CDR3 is made up of 14 amino acids. Germline V lookup: CDR1 GTSNPN, CDR2 SVGIG (reference sequence). The covered CDR3 bases are TGTGCCTCAAACCGGGACAGAGAACGCTATGGC. Translated, it gives CASNRDRERYG. The full-length CDR3 reads as CASNRDRERYGYTF.

The table lists this clone with a few counts. The read gets to within 3 residues of the CDR3 end, and the germline J gene fills in the rest. The V call is TRBV30, the J call TRBJ1-2; 9 bases line up with TRBD1. From germline, CDR1 is GTSNPN and CDR2 SVGIG (reference sequence). The length of the CDR3 is 14 residues. With 3 bases clipped from V and 6 bases from J, the junction kept 8 bases outside the gene matches. The sequenced CDR3 bases are TGTGCCTGGAGCTCGGGACAGGGTGCTCATGGC. Translation: CAWSSGQGAHG. The entire CDR3 reads CAWSSGQGAHGYTF.

The table lists this clone with many counts. The read ends 3 residues before the CDR3 terminus; that terminus is restored from the germline J gene. The rearrangement links TRBV5-1 to TRBJ2-7; TRBD1 matches 9 bases. V lost 3 bases, J lost 4 bases, and 8 bases stayed unmatched. The germline CDR1 and CDR2 sequences are SGHRS and YFSETQ. The CDR3 is 15 residues long. The CDR3 DNA, read in part, is TGCGCCAGCAGCTCGGGACAGGGAAATCCGTACGAG. Translation: CASSSGQGNPYE. The CDR3 in full is CASSSGQGNPYEQYF. The whole variable domain, filled in from reference TRBV5-1 and TRBJ2-7, reads KAGVTQTPRYLIKTRGQQVTLSCSPISGHRSVSWYQQTPGQGLQFLFEYFSETQRNKGNFPGRFSGRQFSNSRSEMNVSTLELGDSALYLCASSSGQGNPYEQYFGPGTRLTVT.

This clone was recorded at least ten times. The sequence runs out 3 residues before the end of the CDR3; the remainder is reconstructed from the germline J gene. The gene calls are TRBV7-9 and TRBJ2-6; D not certain. The V end was cut by 1 base, the J end by 1 base, with 5 bases between. Germline V gene sequence: CDR1 SEHNR, CDR2 FQNEAQ (reference sequence). CDR3 size: 15 residues. CDR3 region: CASSLGPSGANVLTF. The covered CDR3 bases are TGTGCCAGCAGCTTAGGTCCATCTGGGGCCAACGTC.

This clone was seen only a few times. The read ends 3 residues shy of where the CDR3 ends; the end is completed using the germline J gene. The same CDR3 can be traced to other DNA sequences in this sample. The chain uses TRBV20-1 and TRBJ2-7; TRBD2 matches at 9 bases. From germline, CDR1 is DFQATT and CDR2 SNEGSKA (reference sequence). The CDR3 loop spans 15 amino acids. V dropped 1 base and J dropped 0; count of bases not matched to a gene: 4. This chain's CDR3 is CSARGLAVNSYEQYF. CDR3 DNA (partial): TGCAGTGCTAGAGGACTAGCGGTGAACTCCTACGAG.

In its sample, this clone was seen many times. The CDR3 end falls 3 residues outside the read, so it is completed with the germline J gene. The V and J genes are TRBV18 and TRBJ2-1, with D perhaps given as TRBD1 or TRBD2 (6 bases each). V gave up 3 bases and J gave up 9 bases, with 18 bases separating them. In germline, CDR1 is KGHSH, CDR2 LQKENI. The CDR3 is made up of 15 amino acids. This CDR3 is CASSPGDIGGSEQFF. CDR3 DNA (partial): TGTGCCAGCTCACCTGGGGACATCGGAGGGAGTGAG. Filled out from reference TRBV18 and TRBJ2-1, the complete variable domain reads NAGVMQNPRHLVRRRGQEARLRCSPMKGHSHVYWYRQLPEEGLKFMVYLQKENIIDESGMPKERFSAEFPKEGPSILRIQQVVRGDSAAYFCASSPGDIGGSEQFFGPGTRLTVL.

This clone was seen repeatedly, ten times or more. The read stops 3 residues short of the end of the CDR3; the missing end is completed from the germline J gene. The chain recombines TRBV20-1 with TRBJ2-1; 9 bases fit TRBD1. The CDR3 runs to 15 residues. Germline CDR1 and CDR2: DFQATT and SNEGSKA (reference sequence). Trimming took 7 bases from V and 7 from J; bases not matched to a gene: 14. The DNA read from the CDR3 is TGCAGTGTCCCTTGGCGGGACAGGGTGGGAAATGAG. As protein: CSVPWRDRVGNE. The whole CDR3 reads CSVPWRDRVGNEQFF.

This clone appeared many times. The read falls 3 residues short of the CDR3 end, and the missing part is taken from the germline J gene. The rearrangement uses TRBV19 and TRBJ1-2; D unresolved. The germline CDR1 and CDR2 sequences are LNHDA and SQIVND (reference sequence). V was shortened by 7 bases and J by 6 bases, with 15 bases between the two germline ends. The CDR3 has 13 amino acids. CDR3 DNA, as far as it was read: TGTGCCAGTAAACCGACTGAGCTACATGGC. This codes for CASKPTELHG. The complete CDR3 reads CASKPTELHGYTF.